Shown below are 18 T cell receptor beta chains from a single sample sequenced in a study of shared clonotypes between healthy human individuals. The data were produced by immunoSEQ multiplex PCR, yet TCRdb's version contains in-frame clones alone and is incomplete. The sample lists over a million clones; 78% were seen once. Sequenced material: memory CD4+ T cells from PBMCs. Subset given: CD45RA-negative fraction. The receptors were sampled from a man between 18 and 35 years old in good health. Some clones in this sample may be carry-over from other donors' samples.

The V gene is TRBV4-1, the J gene TRBJ2-1, with 7 bases matching TRBD1. This CDR3 contains 16 residues. After removal of 1 base from V and 2 bases from J, the junction contained 5 bases not matched to a gene. Germline CDR1 is MGHRA and CDR2 is YSYEKL. CDR3 loop: CASSQGWGQPYNEQFF. DNA of the CDR3: TGCGCCAGCAGCCAAGGATGGGGACAGCCCTACAATGAGCAGTTCTTC.

The chain has TRBV4-1 and TRBJ2-1; D not resolved. The V end lost 1 base, the J end lost 0 bases, and 7 bases lay between the germline ends. This CDR3 contains 15 residues. From germline, CDR1 is MGHRA and CDR2 YSYEKL. The chain's CDR3 is CASSQALSSYNEQFF. The CDR3 nucleotides are TGCGCCAGCAGCCAAGCTCTTAGCTCCTACAATGAGCAGTTCTTC.

V and J are TRBV2 and TRBJ2-3; D call uncertain. The CDR3 is made up of 13 amino acids. The V gene lost 4 bases and the J gene lost 5 bases, with 10 bases spanning the gap. Germline CDR1 is SNHLY and CDR2 is FYNNEI. The CDR3: CASSVSQLDTQYF. The CDR3 nucleotides are TGTGCCAGCAGTGTTTCCCAACTAGATACGCAGTATTTT.

The V call is TRBV20-1, the J call TRBJ1-3; no clear D gene. This CDR3 contains 11 residues. The germline V gene has CDR1 DFQATT and CDR2 SNEGSKA (reference sequence). Trimming stripped 5 bases from V and 6 bases from J, with 8 bases between. CDR3 loop: CSAWEENTIYF. DNA of the CDR3: TGCAGTGCTTGGGAGGAAAACACCATATATTTT.

This chain links TRBV4-3 with TRBJ1-2; D is perhaps TRBD1 (6 bases). V dropped 4 bases and J dropped 11 bases, with 17 bases sitting between them. The CDR3 covers 13 residues. The germline CDR1 and CDR2 sequences are LGHNA and YSLEER. The CDR3 nucleotides read TGCGCCAGCAGCCTCCCTGGGGGCAGGGATTACACCTTC. Protein: CASSLPGGRDYTF.

This sequence joins TRBV4-3 and TRBJ2-1, with D maybe TRBD1 (5 bases). Trimming took 4 bases from V and 9 from J, leaving 16 bases between them. CDR3 length: 14 residues. Germline-derived CDR1 and CDR2 are LGHNA and YSLEER. The chain's CDR3 is CASSLNPGAAEQFF. The CDR3 DNA follows: TGCGCCAGCAGCCTTAACCCTGGGGCCGCTGAGCAGTTCTTC.

The rearrangement links TRBV4-2 to TRBJ2-7, with 11 bases aligning to TRBD2. CDR3 length: 15 residues. V gave up 7 bases and J gave up 6 bases; unmatched junction bases: 11. CDR1 and CDR2 from the germline V gene are LGHNA and YNFKEQ. The CDR3 DNA follows: TGTGCCAGCACACCGGGACTAGCGGCCTCGGGCGAGCAGTACTTC. The encoded protein is CASTPGLAASGEQYF.

This clone has a single count. Likely a read error: the CDR3 ends without its conserved phenylalanine or tryptophan. The chain links TRBV7-9 to TRBJ2-7; 15 bases line up with TRBD2. The germline CDR1 and CDR2 sequences are SEHNR and FQNEAQ (reference sequence). V was pared by 5 bases and J by 7 bases, with 9 bases of the junction left unmatched. The CDR3 sequence is 16 residues long. CDR3 in amino acids: CASSKRGLAGGTEQYL. The CDR3 region has the DNA TGTGCCAGCAGCAAAAGGGGACTAGCGGGAGGAACGGAGCAGTACCTC.

The chain couples TRBV27 to TRBJ2-1, with D perhaps TRBD1 (6 bases). Germline V lookup: CDR1 MNHEY, CDR2 SMNVEV (reference sequence). Trimming cost V 3 bases and J 7 bases, with 10 bases left between them. This CDR3 comprises 13 residues. CDR3 loop: CASSFRGRNEQFF. In DNA, the CDR3 is TGTGCCAGCAGTTTCAGGGGTCGTAATGAGCAGTTCTTC.

The V and J genes are TRBV5-4 and TRBJ2-1; the D call may be TRBD1 or TRBD2 (7 bases each). Trimming removed 4 bases from V and 4 bases from J, with 18 bases in between. Per germline, CDR1 SGHNT and CDR2 YYREEE (reference sequence). This CDR3 region has 16 residues. CDR3 loop: CASSPRSGTAYNEQFF. CDR3 nucleotide sequence: TGTGCCAGCAGCCCTAGAAGCGGGACAGCGTACAATGAGCAGTTCTTC.

This chain joins TRBV7-9 and TRBJ1-1, with D maybe TRBD1 (5 bases). The V end lost 3 bases, the J end lost 5 bases, and 10 bases lay between the germline ends. The V gene's germline CDR1 is SEHNR and CDR2 FQNEAQ (reference sequence). The CDR3 totals 13 residues. The CDR3 loop reads CASSLVGETEAFF. CDR3 DNA: TGTGCCAGCAGCTTGGTGGGGGAGACTGAAGCTTTCTTT. The variable domain in full, completed from reference TRBV7-9 and TRBJ1-1, reads DTGVSQNPRHKITKRGQNVTFRCDPISEHNRLYWYRQTLGQGPEFLTYFQNEAQLEKSRLLSDRFSAERPKGSFSTLEIQRTEQGDSAMYLCASSLVGETEAFFGQGTRLTVV.

The gene calls are TRBV19 and TRBJ2-3; no clear D. The ends were cut back, 2 bases at V and 0 bases at J, with 12 bases in the middle. There are 16 residues in the CDR3. Germline V gene data show CDR1 as LNHDA and CDR2 as SQIVND (reference sequence). The CDR3 reads CASSIRSPASTDTQYF. Written as DNA, the CDR3 is TGTGCCAGTAGTATAAGATCCCCGGCTAGCACAGATACGCAGTATTTT. The complete variable domain, with remaining parts taken from reference TRBV19 and TRBJ2-3, reads DGGITQSPKYLFRKEGQNVTLSCEQNLNHDAMYWYRQDPGQGLRLIYYSQIVNDFQKGDIAEGYSVSREKKESFPLTVTSAQKNPTAFYLCASSIRSPASTDTQYFGPGTRLTVL.

A few counts support this clone. V gene TRBV6-1 combines with J gene TRBJ2-3, with 12 positions matching TRBD2. The junction had 3 bases not matched to a gene; V was cut back by 6 bases and J by 2 bases. This CDR3 has 15 residues. CDR1 is MNHNS and CDR2 is SASEGT in the germline V gene. The CDR3 coding sequence is TGTGCCAGCAGAGGACTAGCGGGGTTCACAGATACGCAGTATTTT. It translates to CASRGLAGFTDTQYF.

The chain couples TRBV28 to TRBJ1-1, with D tentatively TRBD1 (6 bases). This CDR3 comprises 14 residues. Per germline, CDR1 MDHEN and CDR2 SYDVKM. Trimming removed 5 bases from V and 10 bases from J, with 20 bases in between. DNA of the CDR3: TGTGCCAGCAGTGGGTCGGGACATAATTCTTTAGCTTTCTTT. Encoded protein: CASSGSGHNSLAFF. Looking up the rest from reference TRBV28 and TRBJ1-1 gives the full variable domain: DVKVTQSSRYLVKRTGEKVFLECVQDMDHENMFWYRQDPGLGLRLIYFSYDVKMKEKGDIPEGYSVSREKKERFSLILESASTNQTSMYLCASSGSGHNSLAFFGQGTRLTVV.

The chain has TRBV27 and TRBJ1-5, with a weak D call TRBD1 (6 bases). The germline CDR1 and CDR2 sequences are MNHEY and SMNVEV (reference sequence). This CDR3 is built from 16 residues. Trimming left V 4 bases short and J 9 bases short, with 22 bases between. DNA of the CDR3: TGTGCCAGCAGTTCCCGGGAAGGGGGGCAAGCGGGGCCCCAGCATTTT. Protein sequence: CASSSREGGQAGPQHF.

The CDR3 region is CASSFDPGEQYF. DNA for the CDR3: TGTGCCAGCAGCTTCGACCCCGGCGAGCAGTACTTC. V is TRBV11-3 and J is TRBJ2-7; D call uncertain. Trimming pared 3 bases from V and 6 bases from J, leaving 9 bases between. The CDR3 sequence is 12 residues long. In germline, CDR1 is SGHNT, CDR2 YENEEA. Variable domain in full (rest from reference TRBV11-3 and TRBJ2-7): EAGVVQSPRYKIIEKKQPVAFWCNPISGHNTLYWYLQNLGQGPELLIRYENEEAVDDSQLPKDRFSAERLKGVDSTLKIQPAELGDSAVYLCASSFDPGEQYFGPGTRLTVT.

The chain is built from TRBV5-1 and TRBJ2-3, with 8 positions matching TRBD1. Germline V CDR1 and CDR2: SGHRS, YFSETQ. The CDR3 covers 15 residues. V was pared by 2 bases and J by 1 base, with 3 bases of the junction left unmatched. The CDR3 DNA reads TGCGCCAGCAGCTTACAGGGGGTTGGCACAGATACGCAGTATTTT. Residues: CASSLQGVGTDTQYF.

This chain uses TRBV28 with TRBJ1-2; 8 bases agree with TRBD1. Germline V gene lookup returns CDR1 MDHEN and CDR2 SYDVKM. The trim removed 4 bases at V and 2 bases at J, leaving 6 bases unmatched. This CDR3 region has 15 residues. The CDR3 DNA follows: TGTGCCAGCAGTTCCCGGACAGGGAAGAACTATGGCTACACCTTC. Translation: CASSSRTGKNYGYTF.